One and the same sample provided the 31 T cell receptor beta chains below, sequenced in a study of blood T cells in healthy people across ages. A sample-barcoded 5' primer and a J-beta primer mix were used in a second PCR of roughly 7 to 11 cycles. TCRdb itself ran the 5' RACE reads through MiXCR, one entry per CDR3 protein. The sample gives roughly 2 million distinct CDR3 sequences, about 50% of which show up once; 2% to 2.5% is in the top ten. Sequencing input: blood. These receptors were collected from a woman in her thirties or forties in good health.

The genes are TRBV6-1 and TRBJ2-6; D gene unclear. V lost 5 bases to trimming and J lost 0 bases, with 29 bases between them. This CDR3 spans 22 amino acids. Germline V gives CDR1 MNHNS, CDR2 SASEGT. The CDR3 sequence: CASSLRPLILDKGSSGANVLTF. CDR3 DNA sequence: TGTGCCAGCAGTCTTCGACCCCTAATATTGGATAAAGGCAGCTCTGGGGCCAACGTCCTGACTTTC.

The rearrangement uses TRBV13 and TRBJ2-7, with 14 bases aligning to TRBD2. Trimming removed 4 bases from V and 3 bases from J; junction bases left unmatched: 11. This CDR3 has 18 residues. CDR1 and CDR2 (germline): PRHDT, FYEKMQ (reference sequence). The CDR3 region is CASSSRLAGGRRGYEQYF. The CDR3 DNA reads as TGTGCCAGCAGCTCTCGACTAGCGGGGGGGCGGAGGGGCTACGAGCAGTACTTC.

CDR3 in amino acids: CAIRKTITSTDTQYF. The CDR3 DNA sequence: TGTGCCATCAGGAAGACTATTACTAGCACAGATACGCAGTATTTT. This chain connects TRBV10-3 to TRBJ2-3, with a possible D match to TRBD2 (5 bases). Deletions cut 6 bases from V and 0 bases from J, with 13 bases between. CDR1 and CDR2 (germline): ENHRY, SYGVKD. The CDR3 totals 15 residues.

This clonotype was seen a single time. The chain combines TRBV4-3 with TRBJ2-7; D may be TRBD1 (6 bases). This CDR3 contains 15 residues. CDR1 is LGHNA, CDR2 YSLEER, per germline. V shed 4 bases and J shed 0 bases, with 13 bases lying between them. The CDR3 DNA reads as TGCGCCAGCAGCCTGGTAATGGACAGCTCCTACGAGCAGTACTTC. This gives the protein CASSLVMDSSYEQYF.

CDR3: CASSQSTGQSRGGYTF. The CDR3 DNA sequence: TGCGCCAGCAGCCAATCTACAGGACAGTCCAGGGGGGGCTACACCTTC. This chain links TRBV4-3 with TRBJ1-2; 7 bases map to TRBD1. The CDR3 length is 16 residues. Losses at the gene ends were 2 bases for V and 8 bases for J; bases not matched to a gene: 14. Germline CDR1 and CDR2: LGHNA and YSLEER.

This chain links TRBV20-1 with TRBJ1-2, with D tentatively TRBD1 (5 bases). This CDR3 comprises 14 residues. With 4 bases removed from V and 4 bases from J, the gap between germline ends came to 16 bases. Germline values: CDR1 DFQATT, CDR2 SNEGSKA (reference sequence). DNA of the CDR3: TGCAGTGCTAAACGGGCAGGGAGGGTCTATGGCTACACCTTC. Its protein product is CSAKRAGRVYGYTF.

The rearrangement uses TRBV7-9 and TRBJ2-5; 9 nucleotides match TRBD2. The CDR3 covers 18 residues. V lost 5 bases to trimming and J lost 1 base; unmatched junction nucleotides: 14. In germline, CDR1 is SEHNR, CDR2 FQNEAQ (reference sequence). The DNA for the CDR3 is TGTGCCAGCAGCCCACCTTCCCTTGCGGGGGGGCCCCAAGAGACCCAGTACTTC. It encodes CASSPPSLAGGPQETQYF.

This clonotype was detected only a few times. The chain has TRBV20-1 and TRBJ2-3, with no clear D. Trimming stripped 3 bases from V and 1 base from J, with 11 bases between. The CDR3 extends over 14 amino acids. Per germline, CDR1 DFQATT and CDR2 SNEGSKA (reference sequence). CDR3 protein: CSASLGPRTDTQYF. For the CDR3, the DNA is TGCAGTGCTAGTCTTGGGCCCCGCACAGATACGCAGTATTTT.

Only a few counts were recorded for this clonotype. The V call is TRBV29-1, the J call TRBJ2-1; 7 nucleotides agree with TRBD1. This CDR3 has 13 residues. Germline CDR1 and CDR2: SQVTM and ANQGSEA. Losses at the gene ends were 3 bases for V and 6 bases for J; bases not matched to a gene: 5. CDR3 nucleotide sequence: TGCAGCGTTGAGACAGGGTGGGGCAATGAGCAGTTCTTC. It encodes CSVETGWGNEQFF.

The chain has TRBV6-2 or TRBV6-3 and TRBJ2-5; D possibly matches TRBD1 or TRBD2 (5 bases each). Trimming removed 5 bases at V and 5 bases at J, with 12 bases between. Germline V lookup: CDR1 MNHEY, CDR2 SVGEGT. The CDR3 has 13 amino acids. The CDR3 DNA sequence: TGTGCCAGCAGTCAGGGACCTCACGAGACCCAGTACTTC. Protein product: CASSQGPHETQYF.

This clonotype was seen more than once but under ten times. The CDR3 nucleotides are TGTGCCAGCAGCCAAGGGGACAGAGCCTACGAGCAGTACTTC. This sequence encodes CASSQGDRAYEQYF. The gene calls are TRBV4-2 and TRBJ2-7; 7 positions agree with TRBD1. The V gene end was trimmed by 1 base and the J gene end by 2 bases; junction bases not matched to a gene: 2. Germline V gene data show CDR1 as LGHNA and CDR2 as YNFKEQ. The CDR3 has 14 residues.

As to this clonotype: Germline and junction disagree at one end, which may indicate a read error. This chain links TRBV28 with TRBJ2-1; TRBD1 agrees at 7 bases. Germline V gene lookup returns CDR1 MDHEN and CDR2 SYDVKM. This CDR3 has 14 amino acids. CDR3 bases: TGCGCCACAGGGGCCAGTAGCTCCTACAATGAGCAGTTCTTC. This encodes CATGASSSYNEQFF.

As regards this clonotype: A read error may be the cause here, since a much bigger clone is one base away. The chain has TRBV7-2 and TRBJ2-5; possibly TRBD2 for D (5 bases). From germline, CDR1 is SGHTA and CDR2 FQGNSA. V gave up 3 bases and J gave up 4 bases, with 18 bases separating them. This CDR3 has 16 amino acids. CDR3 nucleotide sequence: TGTGCCAGCAGCTTGACGAGTTCGGGGTTCCTAGAGACCCAGTACTTC. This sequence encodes CASSLTSSGFLETQYF.

Here the CDR3 reads CSATLTGRETQYF. The DNA for the CDR3 is TGCAGTGCTACGCTGACAGGGAGAGAGACCCAGTACTTC. The chain links TRBV20-1 to TRBJ2-5; 7 bases line up with TRBD1. The CDR3 consists of 13 residues. Unmatched junction bases numbered 6, after V lost 4 bases and J lost 4 bases. Germline values: CDR1 DFQATT, CDR2 SNEGSKA (reference sequence).

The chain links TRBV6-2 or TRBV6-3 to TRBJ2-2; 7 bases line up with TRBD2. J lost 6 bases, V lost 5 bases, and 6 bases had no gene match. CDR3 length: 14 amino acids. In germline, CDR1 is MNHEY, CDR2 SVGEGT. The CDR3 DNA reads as TGTGCCAGCAGTAGAGGACTAGAACCCGGGGAGCTGTTTTTT. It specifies CASSRGLEPGELFF.

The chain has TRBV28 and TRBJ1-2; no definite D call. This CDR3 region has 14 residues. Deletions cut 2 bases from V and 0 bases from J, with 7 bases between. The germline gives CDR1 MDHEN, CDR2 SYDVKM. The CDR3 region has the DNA TGTGCCAGCAGTTTAGCCCTAGCTAACTATGGCTACACCTTC. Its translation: CASSLALANYGYTF.

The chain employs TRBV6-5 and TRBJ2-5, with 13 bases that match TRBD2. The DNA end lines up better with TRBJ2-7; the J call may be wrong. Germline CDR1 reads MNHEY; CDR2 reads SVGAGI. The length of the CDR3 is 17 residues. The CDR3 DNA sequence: TGTGCCAGCAGTTACCGCACTAGCGGGGGGGCCTCCTACGAGCAGTACTTC. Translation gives CASSYRTSGGASYEQYF.

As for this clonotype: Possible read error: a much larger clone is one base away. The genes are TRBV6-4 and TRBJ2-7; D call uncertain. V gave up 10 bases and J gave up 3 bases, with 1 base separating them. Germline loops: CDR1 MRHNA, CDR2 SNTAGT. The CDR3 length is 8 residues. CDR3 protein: CANYEQYF. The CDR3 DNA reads TGTGCCAACTACGAGCAGTACTTC.

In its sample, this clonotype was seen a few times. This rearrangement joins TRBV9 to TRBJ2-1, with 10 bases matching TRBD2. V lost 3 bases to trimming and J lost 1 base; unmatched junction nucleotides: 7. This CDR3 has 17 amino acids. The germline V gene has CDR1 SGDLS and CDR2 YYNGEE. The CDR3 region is CASSGLAGAKSYNEQFF. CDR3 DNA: TGTGCCAGCAGCGGGCTAGCGGGGGCGAAATCCTACAATGAGCAGTTCTTC.

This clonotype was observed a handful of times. The CDR3 DNA sequence: TGTGCCAGCAGACTAGACTTTGGCTCCTACAATGAGCAGTTCTTC. As protein: CASRLDFGSYNEQFF. The chain employs TRBV7-2 and TRBJ2-1; tentative D call: TRBD2 (5 bases). Germline V gene lookup returns CDR1 SGHTA and CDR2 FQGNSA. This CDR3 region has 15 residues. V was pared by 6 bases and J by 0 bases, with 12 bases between.

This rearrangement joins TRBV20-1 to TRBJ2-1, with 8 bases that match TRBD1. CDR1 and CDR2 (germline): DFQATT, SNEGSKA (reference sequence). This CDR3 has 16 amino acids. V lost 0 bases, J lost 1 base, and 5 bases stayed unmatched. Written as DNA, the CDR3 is TGCAGTGCTAGAGACCTCAGGGGGCAATCCTACAATGAGCAGTTCTTC. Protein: CSARDLRGQSYNEQFF.

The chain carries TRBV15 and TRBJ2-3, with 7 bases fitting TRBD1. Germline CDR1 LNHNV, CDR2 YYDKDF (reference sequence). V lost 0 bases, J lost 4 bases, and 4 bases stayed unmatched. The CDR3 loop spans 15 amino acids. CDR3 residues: CATSRDRDSSDTQYF. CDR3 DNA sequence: TGTGCCACCAGCAGAGATCGGGACAGCTCAGATACGCAGTATTTT.

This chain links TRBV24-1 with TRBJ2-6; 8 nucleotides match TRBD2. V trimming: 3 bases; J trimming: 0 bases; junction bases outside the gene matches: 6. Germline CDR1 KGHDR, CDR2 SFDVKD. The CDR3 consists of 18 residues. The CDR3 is CATSDPGLGVSGANVLTF. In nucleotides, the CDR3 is TGTGCCACCAGTGATCCGGGACTAGGTGTCTCTGGGGCCAACGTCCTGACTTTC.

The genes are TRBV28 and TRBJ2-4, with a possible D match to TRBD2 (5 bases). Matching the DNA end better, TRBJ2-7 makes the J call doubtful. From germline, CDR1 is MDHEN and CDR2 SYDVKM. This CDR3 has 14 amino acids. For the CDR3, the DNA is TGTGCCAGCAGAGTGGGTGGAGGAGGTTACGAGCAGTACTTC. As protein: CASRVGGGGYEQYF.

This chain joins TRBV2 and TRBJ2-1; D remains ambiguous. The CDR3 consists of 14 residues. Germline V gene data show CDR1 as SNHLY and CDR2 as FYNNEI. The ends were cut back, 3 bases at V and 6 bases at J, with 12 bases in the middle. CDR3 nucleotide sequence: TGTGCCAGCAGTGACTACTACATAGGCAATGAGCAGTTCTTC. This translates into CASSDYYIGNEQFF.

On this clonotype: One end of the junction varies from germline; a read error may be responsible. CDR3 sequence: CASSPTSGRETQYF. CDR3 in DNA: TGTGCTAGCAGCCCCACTTCGGGTCGGGAGACCCAGTACTTC. J is TRBJ2-4 and V is TRBV7-7; the D is unclear. The J call is in doubt because the DNA end fits TRBJ2-5 better. In germline, CDR1 is SSHAT, CDR2 FNYEAQ (reference sequence). This CDR3 region has 14 residues.

The CDR3 here is CASSYGLAGGPSYNEQFF. CDR3 nucleotides: TGTGCCAGCAGTTACGGACTAGCGGGGGGGCCGTCGTACAATGAGCAGTTCTTC. The chain is built from TRBV6-5 and TRBJ2-1; TRBD2 aligns across 15 bases. The CDR3 runs 18 residues. V lost 2 bases to trimming and J lost 4 bases; unmatched junction nucleotides: 6. Germline V gene lookup returns CDR1 MNHEY and CDR2 SVGAGI.

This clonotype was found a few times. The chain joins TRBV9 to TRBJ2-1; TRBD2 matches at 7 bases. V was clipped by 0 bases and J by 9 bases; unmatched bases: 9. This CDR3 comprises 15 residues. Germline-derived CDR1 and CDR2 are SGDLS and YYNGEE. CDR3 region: CASSVVASGGGEQFF. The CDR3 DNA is TGTGCCAGCAGCGTAGTGGCTAGCGGAGGCGGTGAGCAGTTCTTC. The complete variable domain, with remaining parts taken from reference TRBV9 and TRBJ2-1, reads DSGVTQTPKHLITATGQRVTLRCSPRSGDLSVYWYQQSLDQGLQFLIQYYNGEERAKGNILERFSAQQFPDLHSELNLSSLELGDSALYFCASSVVASGGGEQFFGPGTRLTVL.

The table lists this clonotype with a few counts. The CDR3 sequence is CASSKEQGLLAKNIQYF. CDR3 in DNA: TGTGCCAGCAGCAAAGAACAGGGGTTATTAGCCAAAAACATTCAGTACTTC. The chain carries TRBV7-2 and TRBJ2-4; 7 nucleotides align to TRBD1. V gave up 5 bases and J gave up 0 bases; unmatched junction bases: 10. Germline lookup yields CDR1 SGHTA and CDR2 FQGNSA. CDR3 length: 17 amino acids.

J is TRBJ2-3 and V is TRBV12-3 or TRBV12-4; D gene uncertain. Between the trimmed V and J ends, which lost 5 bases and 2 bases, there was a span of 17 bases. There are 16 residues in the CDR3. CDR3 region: CASSPGRTPSTDTQYF. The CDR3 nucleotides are TGTGCCAGCAGTCCCGGACGAACACCATCCACAGATACGCAGTATTTT.

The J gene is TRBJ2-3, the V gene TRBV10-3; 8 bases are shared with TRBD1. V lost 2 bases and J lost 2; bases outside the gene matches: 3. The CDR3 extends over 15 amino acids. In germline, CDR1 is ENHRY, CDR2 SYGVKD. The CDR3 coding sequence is TGTGCCATCAGTGAGGGACAGGGTGACACAGATACGCAGTATTTT. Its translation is CAISEGQGDTDTQYF.